These 30 T cell receptor beta chains share one sample of origin, sequenced in a study of blood T cells in healthy people across ages. It was with a sample-barcoded 5' primer and a J-beta primer mix that a second PCR of roughly 7 to 12 cycles was run. TCRdb analysed the 5' RACE reads with MiXCR anew, one entry per CDR3 protein. The sample holds some 930,000 distinct CDR3 sequences, around 29% seen once. These data were also reused for a study on T cells of mothers and their children.

The sequenced sample was blood. These TCRs come from a woman in her forties in good health.

The chain carries TRBV7-2 and TRBJ2-3, with D possibly being TRBD1 (5 bases). Trimming pared 5 bases from V and 2 bases from J, leaving 14 bases between. Germline CDR1 reads SGHTA; CDR2 reads FQGNSA. This CDR3 spans 15 amino acids. CDR3 coding DNA: TGTGCCAGCAGCCACCAGGGATGGTACACAGATACGCAGTATTTT. Translating it yields CASSHQGWYTDTQYF. The whole variable domain, filled in from reference TRBV7-2 and TRBJ2-3, reads GAGVSQSPSNKVTEKGKDVELRCDPISGHTALYWYRQSLGQGLEFLIYFQGNSAPDKSGLPSDRFSAERTGGSVSTLTIQRTQQEDSAVYLCASSHQGWYTDTQYFGPGTRLTVL.

Notes on this clonotype: A much more abundant neighbour one base away suggests this may be a read error. V usage is TRBV20-1 and J usage is TRBJ2-5; 8 bases match TRBD1. The CDR3 is 16 amino acids. Germline lookup yields CDR1 DFQATT and CDR2 SNEGSKA (reference sequence). V lost 1 base, J lost 5 bases, and 12 bases stayed unmatched. CDR3 loop: CSARGTGSRLQETQYF. The CDR3 DNA follows: TGCAGTGCTAGAGGGACAGGGTCTAGGCTCCAGGAGACCCAGTACTTC.

CDR3 in DNA: TGTGCCAGCAGTTCCAGGGCCTACTCTCTGAGCGCTGGAAACACCATATATTTT. This sequence encodes CASSSRAYSLSAGNTIYF. The chain combines TRBV28 with TRBJ1-3, with D maybe TRBD1 (5 bases). The germline V gene encodes CDR1 MDHEN and CDR2 SYDVKM. V lost 4 bases to trimming and J lost 2 bases, with 21 bases between them. This CDR3 spans 18 amino acids.

This clonotype was seen ten or more times. This CDR3 is CSVEGTESSYEQYF. The CDR3 DNA reads as TGCAGCGTTGAAGGGACAGAAAGCTCCTACGAGCAGTACTTC. This chain uses TRBV29-1 with TRBJ2-7; D possibly corresponds to TRBD1 (6 bases). Trimming removed 1 base from V and 0 bases from J, with 10 bases in between. Germline values: CDR1 SQVTM, CDR2 ANQGSEA. This CDR3 is 14 amino acids long.

To note about this clonotype: Being one base from a much bigger clone, this may be a read error. The rearrangement joins TRBV10-3 to TRBJ2-5; the D gene is possibly TRBD2 (6 bases). The V end lost 2 bases, the J end lost 9 bases, and 16 bases lay between the germline ends. CDR1 and CDR2 (germline): ENHRY, SYGVKD. The CDR3 contains 14 residues. The CDR3 reads CAISEGDPGEAQYF. Written as DNA, the CDR3 is TGTGCCATCAGTGAGGGGGACCCTGGGGAGGCCCAGTACTTC.

Many counts were recorded for this clonotype. The chain joins TRBV5-5 to TRBJ1-2, with D tentatively TRBD1 (5 bases). Germline CDR1 SGHKS, CDR2 YYEKEE (reference sequence). V was trimmed by 5 bases and J by 5 bases, leaving 13 bases between them. This CDR3 has 13 amino acids. CDR3 protein: CASRTDLKYGYTF. CDR3 DNA: TGTGCCAGCAGGACAGACCTTAAGTATGGCTACACCTTC.

This clonotype was detected ten times or more. CDR3 loop: CATSGRAGQRKAFF. CDR3 nucleotide sequence: TGTGCCACCAGCGGGCGAGCAGGACAGCGCAAAGCTTTCTTT. The chain uses TRBV15 and TRBJ1-1; possibly TRBD1 for D (6 bases). V lost 5 bases to trimming and J lost 9 bases, with 19 bases between them. Germline V lookup: CDR1 LNHNV, CDR2 YYDKDF (reference sequence). The CDR3 length is 14 residues.

This clonotype has only a few counts. The gene calls are TRBV5-1 and TRBJ2-7, with 11 bases lining up with TRBD1. The CDR3 spans 16 residues. Unmatched junction bases numbered 5, after V lost 2 bases and J lost 1 base. Per germline, CDR1 SGHRS and CDR2 YFSETQ. CDR3 in amino acids: CASSFSGQGASYEQYF. The DNA for the CDR3 is TGCGCCAGCAGCTTCTCAGGACAGGGGGCTTCCTACGAGCAGTACTTC.

The chain links TRBV20-1 to TRBJ2-7; 7 nucleotides agree with TRBD2. Germline V gene data show CDR1 as DFQATT and CDR2 as SNEGSKA (reference sequence). The CDR3 is 14 amino acids. The V segment lost 6 bases and the J segment 2 bases; nucleotides outside the gene matches: 10. The CDR3 DNA is TGCAGTGCCCGGGATGGGGGGGGACCCTACGAGCAGTACTTC. Protein sequence: CSARDGGGPYEQYF.

Of note for this clonotype: A much larger clone lies one base from this, so it may be a read error. V and J are TRBV9 and TRBJ1-2, with 8 bases lining up with TRBD1. V lost 7 bases and J lost 5; bases outside the gene matches: 10. Germline CDR1 SGDLS, CDR2 YYNGEE. This CDR3 spans 14 amino acids. The CDR3 loop is CASRAGQGDYGYTF. CDR3 in DNA: TGTGCCAGCCGCGCCGGACAGGGTGATTATGGCTACACCTTC.

A few counts support this clonotype. V usage is TRBV6-6 and J usage is TRBJ1-1, with TRBD1 as a possible D gene (5 bases). V lost 6 bases and J 3 bases, leaving 11 bases between the germline ends. Germline loops: CDR1 MNHNY, CDR2 SVGAGI (reference sequence). The CDR3 runs to 13 residues. Written as DNA, the CDR3 is TGTGCCAGCAGAGGGACGTCGCACACTGAAGCTTTCTTT. It specifies CASRGTSHTEAFF.

V gene TRBV9 combines with J gene TRBJ1-1, with D perhaps TRBD1 (5 bases). This CDR3 comprises 13 residues. V lost 2 bases and J 1 base, leaving 6 bases between the germline ends. Germline V gene sequence: CDR1 SGDLS, CDR2 YYNGEE. DNA for the CDR3: TGTGCCAGCAGCGTGGGGACGAACACTGAAGCTTTCTTT. It yields the protein CASSVGTNTEAFF.

This clonotype was observed a few times. The rearrangement joins TRBV11-2 to TRBJ2-3; 9 bases align to TRBD2. V lost 1 base and J lost 9; bases outside the gene matches: 2. The length of the CDR3 is 13 residues. Per germline, CDR1 SGHAT and CDR2 FQNNGV. CDR3 loop: CASSLGLAVTQYF. DNA for the CDR3: TGTGCCAGCAGCTTAGGACTAGCGGTGACGCAGTATTTT.

This clonotype was seen just once. This chain uses TRBV21-1 with TRBJ2-4; whether TRBD1, the table's D call, matches the DNA was not checked. TRBV21-1 is described as a pseudogene. The CDR3 sequence is 16 residues long. CDR3 region: CTSSTTGVLAKNIQYF. As DNA, the CDR3 is TGTACCAGCAGCACAACAGGGGTATTAGCCAAAAACATTCAGTACTTC.

Notes on this clonotype: The conserved phenylalanine or tryptophan normally closing the CDR3 is absent here, so this likely arose from a read error. This chain uses TRBV19 with TRBJ2-7; no firm D call. Germline CDR1 is LNHDA and CDR2 is SQIVND (reference sequence). The CDR3 has 11 residues. Trimming stripped 3 bases from V and 6 bases from J, with 6 bases between. The CDR3 loop is CASSISGEQYI. In DNA, the CDR3 is TGTGCCAGTAGTATTTCGGGCGAGCAGTACATC.

This clonotype was recorded at least ten times. This chain links TRBV5-1 with TRBJ2-1; 11 bases map to TRBD2. J was trimmed by 7 bases and V by 1 base; bases with no gene match: 7. Germline V gene sequence: CDR1 SGHRS, CDR2 YFSETQ. The CDR3 has 16 amino acids. CDR3 residues: CASSLLIAGGQNEQFF. CDR3 sequence (DNA): TGCGCCAGCAGCTTGTTGATAGCGGGGGGGCAAAATGAGCAGTTCTTC.

A few counts support this clonotype. J is TRBJ1-2 and V is TRBV20-1, with D unresolved. The CDR3 is 11 amino acids. Trimming removed 5 bases at V and 4 bases at J, with 8 bases between. Looked up from germline, CDR1 is DFQATT and CDR2 is SNEGSKA (reference sequence). CDR3: CSALGSYGYTF. Here the CDR3 DNA reads TGCAGTGCTTTGGGAAGCTATGGCTACACCTTC.

The chain is built from TRBV7-2 and TRBJ2-1; no clear D. The DNA end lines up better with TRBJ2-7; the J call may be wrong. In germline, CDR1 is SGHTA, CDR2 FQGNSA. The CDR3 spans 13 residues. CDR3 sequence reads: CASSLSSYNEQYF. Written as DNA, the CDR3 is TGTGCCAGCAGCTTGAGCTCCTACAATGAGCAGTACTTC.

This clonotype was observed a handful of times. The chain has TRBV6-5 and TRBJ1-1, with a weak D call TRBD1 (5 bases). Germline CDR1 and CDR2: MNHEY and SVGAGI. The CDR3 runs to 16 residues. The V and J ends lost 0 bases and 1 base respectively, with 12 bases between them. The CDR3 sequence: CASSYSRTPTNTEAFF. In DNA, the CDR3 is TGTGCCAGCAGTTACTCGCGGACACCTACGAACACTGAAGCTTTCTTT.

CDR3 loop: CSARLVESYNEQYF. The CDR3 nucleotides are TGCAGTGCTAGACTTGTTGAGTCCTACAATGAGCAGTACTTC. The chain links TRBV20-1 to TRBJ2-1; the D is unclear. The last part of the DNA fits TRBJ2-7 better; the J call may be wrong. This CDR3 is built from 14 residues. Germline V lookup: CDR1 DFQATT, CDR2 SNEGSKA (reference sequence).

The chain carries TRBV5-1 and TRBJ2-3; 10 nucleotides line up with TRBD2. The CDR3 has 16 amino acids. In germline, CDR1 is SGHRS, CDR2 YFSETQ. V was clipped by 1 base and J by 4 bases; unmatched bases: 6. The CDR3 region is CASSLSVAGGADTQYF. DNA of the CDR3: TGCGCCAGCAGCTTGTCGGTAGCGGGGGGTGCAGATACGCAGTATTTT.

This clonotype was counted ten times or more. This chain uses TRBV10-2 with TRBJ2-3; D is unclear. Germline values: CDR1 WSHSY, CDR2 SAAADI. CDR3 length: 12 amino acids. Between the trimmed V and J ends, which lost 4 bases and 9 bases, there was a span of 11 bases. The CDR3 loop reads CASSVGSETQYF. For the CDR3, the DNA is TGCGCCAGCAGTGTGGGCAGCGAGACGCAGTATTTT.

The V gene is TRBV6-1, the J gene TRBJ2-1, with 14 bases identical to TRBD2. The V and J ends lost 8 bases and 6 bases, in that order; junction bases with no gene match: 9. This CDR3 is 16 amino acids long. Germline-derived CDR1 and CDR2 are MNHNS and SASEGT. CDR3 sequence (DNA): TGTGCCAGCGTTGGGACTAGCGGGGGCTCCCGCAATGAGCAGTTCTTC. Protein: CASVGTSGGSRNEQFF.

This clonotype was observed at least ten times. This chain connects TRBV12-3 or TRBV12-4 to TRBJ1-1; D unresolved. This CDR3 comprises 11 residues. V was clipped by 1 base and J by 8 bases, with 5 bases between them. This chain's CDR3 is CASSLGPEAFF. The CDR3 DNA reads TGTGCCAGCAGTTTAGGGCCCGAAGCTTTCTTT.

For the CDR3, the DNA is TGTGCCAGCAGCCGATATACCGGACAGGGCGGCCAGTATGGCTACACCTTC. Protein product: CASSRYTGQGGQYGYTF. The rearrangement links TRBV7-8 to TRBJ1-2; 8 bases agree with TRBD1. CDR1 SGHVS and CDR2 FQNEAQ come from the germline V gene. This CDR3 contains 17 residues. The V segment lost 5 bases and the J segment 5 bases; nucleotides outside the gene matches: 16.

This clonotype was found many times. The chain couples TRBV7-2 to TRBJ1-5; the D gene is possibly TRBD1 (5 bases). The CDR3 extends over 14 amino acids. V was trimmed by 5 bases and J by 5 bases, leaving 13 bases between them. In germline, CDR1 is SGHTA, CDR2 FQGNSA. The CDR3 DNA follows: TGTGCCAGCAGCCCCCGTGGGGGGGATCAGCCCCAGCATTTT. Translating gives CASSPRGGDQPQHF.

This clonotype came up a few times. This chain links TRBV25-1 with TRBJ2-6; a weak D match, TRBD2 (5 bases). The CDR3 has 15 amino acids. Germline-derived CDR1 and CDR2 are MGHDK and SYGVNS. Trimming stripped 3 bases from V and 2 bases from J, with 8 bases between. As DNA, the CDR3 is TGTGCCAGCAGTGAGCCCGGGGCTGGGGCCAACGTCCTGACTTTC. Protein product: CASSEPGAGANVLTF. The variable domain in full, completed from reference TRBV25-1 and TRBJ2-6, reads EADIYQTPRYLVIGTGKKITLECSQTMGHDKMYWYQQDPGMELHLIHYSYGVNSTEKGDLSSESTVSRIRTEHFPLTLESARPSHTSQYLCASSEPGAGANVLTFGAGSRLTVL.

V and J are TRBV4-3 and TRBJ1-4, with D unresolved. V lost 3 bases, J lost 6 bases, and 14 bases lay in between. CDR3 length: 15 residues. CDR1 and CDR2 (germline): LGHNA, YSLEER. CDR3 residues: CASSHTDFVDEKLFF. For the CDR3, the DNA is TGCGCCAGCAGCCACACGGACTTCGTGGATGAAAAACTGTTTTTT.

This sequence joins TRBV11-2 and TRBJ2-7; a possible D gene is TRBD2 (6 bases). The CDR3 is 14 amino acids. CDR1 is SGHAT and CDR2 is FQNNGV in the germline V gene. The V and J ends lost 3 bases and 3 bases respectively, with 12 bases between them. DNA for the CDR3: TGTGCCAGCAGCTTGGCGGGACGGTTCTACGAGCAGTACTTC. Translating gives CASSLAGRFYEQYF.

This clonotype has just a few counts. The J gene is TRBJ1-2, the V gene TRBV20-1, with TRBD1 matching over 8 bases. Germline trimming cut 1 base from V and 4 bases from J; bases unmatched to any gene: 8. Germline V CDR1 and CDR2: DFQATT, SNEGSKA (reference sequence). The CDR3 sequence is 15 residues long. CDR3 residues: CSARAGQGASYGYTF. The DNA for the CDR3 is TGCAGTGCTAGAGCCGGCCAGGGGGCTTCCTATGGCTACACCTTC.